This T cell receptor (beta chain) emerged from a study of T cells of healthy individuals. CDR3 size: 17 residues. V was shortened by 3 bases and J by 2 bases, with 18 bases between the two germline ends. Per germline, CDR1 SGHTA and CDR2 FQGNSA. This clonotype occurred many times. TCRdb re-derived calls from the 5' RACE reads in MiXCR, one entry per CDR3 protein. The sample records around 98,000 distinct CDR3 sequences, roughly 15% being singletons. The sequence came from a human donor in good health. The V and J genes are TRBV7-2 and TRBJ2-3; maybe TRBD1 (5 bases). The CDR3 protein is CASSLGRGRGYTDTQYF. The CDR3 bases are TGTGCCAGCAGCTTGGGAAGGGGAAGGGGCTACACAGATACGCAGTATTTT. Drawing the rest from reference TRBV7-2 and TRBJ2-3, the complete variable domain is GAGVSQSPSNKVTEKGKDVELRCDPISGHTALYWYRQSLGQGLEFLIYFQGNSAPDKSGLPSDRFSAERTGGSVSTLTIQRTQQEDSAVYLCASSLGRGRGYTDTQYFGPGTRLTVL.